This T cell receptor beta chain was identified in a study of OX40 agonist ivuxolimab in advanced cancers. The CDR3 spans 15 residues. Trimming at V came to 0 bases and at J to 7 bases, leaving 4 bases not matched to a gene. Germline V gives CDR1 LGHNA, CDR2 YSLEER. TCRdb's copy holds only in-frame clones and misses some; the assay was immunoSEQ multiplex PCR. The profile shows 15,000 or so clones, over 75% of them singletons. The sequencing here drew on CD4+ or CD8+ T cells sorted from blood, taken in a trial of the OX40 agonist ivuxolimab. This chain joins TRBV4-3 and TRBJ1-4; 8 bases line up with TRBD1. The sequence was collected from an adult with an advanced solid tumor such as melanoma, head and neck, liver or kidney cancer. CDR3 in amino acids: CASSQDRTGTEKLFF. The DNA of the CDR3 is TGCGCCAGCAGCCAAGATAGGACAGGGACTGAAAAACTGTTTTTT.